This is a list of T cell receptor beta chains from one sample in a study of identifying expanded T cells in peripheral blood. The method was immunoSEQ multiplex PCR; TCRdb's version includes in-frame clones alone and lacks a portion of them. The sample lists 55,000 to 60,000 clones, roughly 89% occurring once. Sequencing was performed on blood. These receptors were taken from a person aged 18 to 75 in good health. Each CDR3 is given with its conserved first and last residue. Fields, in order: V gene, D gene, clone size, J gene, CDR3 protein, CDR3 DNA. D genes are given only for firm matches. Part of the rows lack a size; the others show once, few, many or a class for expanded clones.

TRBV27	TRBD2	NA	TRBJ2-7	CASRPGSGEFGEQYF	TGTGCCAGCCGTCCCGGCAGCGGGGAGTTTGGTGAGCAGTACTTC
TRBV27	TRBD2	once	TRBJ2-1	CASSLSGRGDEQFF	TGTGCCAGCAGTTTAAGCGGGAGGGGGGATGAGCAGTTCTTC
TRBV10-3	TRBD1	NA	TRBJ1-2	CAISEGTGGYTF	TGTGCCATCAGTGAAGGGACAGGGGGCTACACCTTC
TRBV7-9	TRBD2	NA	TRBJ2-7	CASSPPGGKIYEQYF	TGTGCCAGCAGCCCCCCGGGAGGTAAAATCTACGAGCAGTACTTC
TRBV28	NA	NA	TRBJ2-1	CASSLSGGRNNEQFF	TGTGCCAGCAGTTTATCCGGGGGGCGTAACAATGAGCAGTTCTTC
TRBV19	NA	NA	TRBJ1-5	CASSTQAVVSNQPQHF	TGTGCCAGTAGTACCCAGGCGGTAGTAAGCAATCAGCCCCAGCATTTT
TRBV10-3	NA	NA	TRBJ2-7	CAIRGPGSYEQYF	TGTGCCATCAGGGGACCGGGCTCCTACGAGCAGTACTTC
TRBV6-6	TRBD2	NA	TRBJ2-2	CASTRLAVNTGELFF	TGTGCCAGCACCAGACTAGCGGTGAACACCGGGGAGCTGTTTTTT
TRBV9	TRBD2	NA	TRBJ2-3	CASSATSGGDTQYF	TGTGCCAGCAGCGCGACTAGCGGGGGAGATACGCAGTATTTT
TRBV2	NA	NA	TRBJ2-4	CASNLGLAGDIQYF	TGTGCCAGCAACCTGGGACTTGCCGGGGACATTCAGTACTTC